The entry that follows covers one T cell receptor (beta chain) sequence. The sample is drawn from a study of blood T cell repertoires in COVID-19. Study as a whole: Specimens from acute and convalescent COVID-19 originated in the United States, Italy and Spain. T cells, B-cell-depleted T cells, or PBMCs supplied cDNA or gDNA.

Original data processing: How many nucleated cells were present was estimated from reference gene primer amplification. Measured with immunoSEQ multiplex PCR; TCRdb has only the in-frame clones, and not every one. V and J calls and clone size are as listed in that table; D and trimming were resolved from the DNA. In the table there are about 82,000 clones, 75% to 85% of which are singletons. Germline CDR1 is SGHKS and CDR2 is YYEKEE (reference sequence). Deletions cut 0 bases from V and 8 bases from J, with 17 bases between. The CDR3 has 15 amino acids. The receptor was derived from a woman aged 40 to 50 with active or convalescent COVID-19. Input material: peripheral blood. The rearrangement links TRBV5-5 to TRBJ1-2, with no clear D. CDR3 region: CASSLVRAGSWGYTF. The CDR3 region has the DNA TGTGCCAGCAGCTTGGTCCGCGCCGGGAGTTGGGGCTACACCTTC.